Sequencing of this T cell receptor (beta chain) was carried out in a study of cytomegalovirus exposure and HLA in healthy donors. Turning to the study itself: A prior study identified 100 million to 130 million unique TCR beta sequences from about 179 million T cells. Overall study findings and caveats: TCR beta V- and J-gene trimming, according to a later analysis, was linked to a missense DCLRE1C variant. Equally common other TCR beta chains were less clonally expanded than HLA-associated ones, a later analysis found. Donors were assumed by presence/absence analyses to have roughly uniform sequencing depth.

The primer mix had 60 Vbeta and 13 Jbeta primers. Libraries were prepared by immunoSEQ multiplex PCR; TCRdb keeps only in-frame clonotypes and omits some of them. The data hold about 110,000 clones, with roughly 73% observed a single time. This clone has more than one count but fewer than ten. What it binds is unknown. Germline V gene data show CDR1 as SNHLY and CDR2 as FYNNEI. Losses at the gene ends were 6 bases for V and 4 bases for J; bases not matched to a gene: 5. This CDR3 comprises 15 residues. This TCR was sampled from a woman aged 40-49 years in good health and CMV-seropositive. V is TRBV2 and J is TRBJ2-2; 10 positions match TRBD1. Sequencing used PBMCs. Here the CDR3 reads CASRRQGAGTGELFF. In DNA, the CDR3 is TGTGCCAGCAGACGACAGGGGGCGGGCACCGGGGAGCTGTTTTTT.